The rows below give T cell receptor beta chains drawn from one sample of a study of blood T cell repertoires in COVID-19. Profiling relied on immunoSEQ multiplex PCR, and the TCRdb table lists in-frame clones only, not all of them. The table has about 200,000 clones, around 90% seen once. Sequences were obtained from peripheral blood. The receptors come from a man between 18 and 29 years old with active or convalescent COVID-19. Both conserved end residues are part of each CDR3. A D gene is named only where the DNA matches it firmly. Some rows mark clone size as missing; the rest say once, few, many or name a class of expanded clone.

V gene	clone size	J gene	D gene	CDR3 DNA	CDR3 protein
TRBV7-2	.	TRBJ2-2	.	TGTGCCAGCACCCTGGACATTTCGAACACCGGGGAGCTGTTTTTT	CASTLDISNTGELFF
TRBV27	.	TRBJ2-7	TRBD2	TGTGCCAGCAGCTACAGGGGCGGCGGCGGGAGGGGGACCTACGAGCAGTACTTC	CASSYRGGGGRGTYEQYF
TRBV9	.	TRBJ1-1	TRBD1	TGTGCCAGCAGCGTAGGAGGCAGGGGGAGCACTGAAGCTTTCTTT	CASSVGGRGSTEAFF
TRBV11-2	.	TRBJ2-7	TRBD1	TGTGCCAGCAGCTTAGACCTCAGGGGGCTCGAGCAGTACTTC	CASSLDLRGLEQYF
TRBV12-2	once	TRBJ1-1	.	TGTGCAAGTCGGATGTGGGGGGGTCCCATGAACACTGAAGCTTTCTTT	CASRMWGGPMNTEAFF
TRBV6-5	.	TRBJ2-7	.	TGTGCCAGCAGAGCGACCACAGGGTACGAGCAGTACTTC	CASRATTGYEQYF
TRBV28	once	TRBJ1-5	.	TGTGCCAGCAGTTTATCAGGGTTATGGAATCAGCCCCAGCATTTT	CASSLSGLWNQPQHF
TRBV9	.	TRBJ1-1	.	TGTGCCAGCAGCGTAGGTTCCGGGGGCACTGAAGCTTTCTTT	CASSVGSGGTEAFF
TRBV5-1	.	TRBJ2-7	.	TGCGCCAGCAGCCTACAGGGAACCTCCTACGAGCAGTACTTC	CASSLQGTSYEQYF
TRBV7-2	.	TRBJ1-5	.	TGTGCCAGCAGCTTCAGGGGCGGCGGCAATCAGCCCCAGCATTTT	CASSFRGGGNQPQHF
TRBV7-2	once	TRBJ2-2	.	TGTGCCAGCAGCCCCTTCGCTCTCGGGGTGCACGGGGAGCTGTTTTTT	CASSPFALGVHGELFF
TRBV18	.	TRBJ1-1	.	TGTGCCAGCTCACCGCAGGGGATAGCGAACACTGAAGCTTTCTTT	CASSPQGIANTEAFF
TRBV6-5	.	TRBJ1-1	TRBD1	TGTGCCAGCAGTTACGGTCGGACAGGGAACACTGAAGCTTTCTTT	CASSYGRTGNTEAFF
TRBV3-1/TRBV3-2	.	TRBJ1-1	.	TGTGCCAGCAGCCTCAACCCGACTGGCACTGAAGCTTTCTTT	CASSLNPTGTEAFF
TRBV19	.	TRBJ1-3	TRBD1	TGTGCCAGTAGTCTCCCACCGACAGGGGGGAGAAACACCATATATTTT	CASSLPPTGGRNTIYF
TRBV3-1/TRBV3-2	.	TRBJ2-7	TRBD1	TGTGCCAGCAGCCAAGCCGGACAGGGGAACTACGAGCAGTACTTC	CASSQAGQGNYEQYF
TRBV7-9	.	TRBJ2-7	.	TGTGCCAGCAGCTTAGTGGCCGAACCCTACGAGCAGTACTTC	CASSLVAEPYEQYF
TRBV9	.	TRBJ1-4	TRBD1	TGTGCCAGCAGCGCCCGGGAGGGGGCAGGGGCCCCCATAGGGAATGAAAAACTGTTTTTT	CASSAREGAGAPIGNEKLFF
TRBV9	.	TRBJ2-7	TRBD1	TGTGCCAGCAGCCCTGGGGACAGGGTAAGGGACGAGCAGTACTTC	CASSPGDRVRDEQYF
TRBV6-4	medium-sized	TRBJ2-2	.	TGTGCCAGCAGTGACTCCGGCACCGGGGAGCTGTTTTTT	CASSDSGTGELFF
TRBV19	.	TRBJ1-6	.	TGTGCCAGTAGTATACCGGGACATAGGGGTTCACCCCTCCACTTT	CASSIPGHRGSPLHF
TRBV5-1	.	TRBJ2-1	TRBD2	TGCGCCAGCAGCTTGGTTAGCGGGAACTCCTACAATGAGCAGTTCTTC	CASSLVSGNSYNEQFF
TRBV5-4	.	TRBJ2-7	.	TGTGCCAGCAGCTTTACTAATCAGGAGCAGTACTTC	CASSFTNQEQYF
TRBV7-9	.	TRBJ2-2	TRBD1	TGTGCCAGCAGCCGGACAGGGGTGGATCAGCTGTTTTTT	CASSRTGVDQLFF
TRBV6-5	once	TRBJ2-1	.	TGTGCCAGCAGGGCCCAACCTAGCTCCTACAATGAGCAGTTCTTC	CASRAQPSSYNEQFF
TRBV24-1	.	TRBJ2-2	TRBD1	TGTGCCACCAGGGGGGACAGCTCGGAGGTGGGGGAGCTGTTTTTT	CATRGDSSEVGELFF
TRBV7-8	.	TRBJ1-1	.	TGTGCCAGCAGCCGACAGGTCCGAGGGGGAGCTTTCTTT	CASSRQVRGGAFF
TRBV10-3	.	TRBJ1-3	TRBD1	TGTGCCATCAGGTCAGGGGGCGACGGAAACACCATATATTTT	CAIRSGGDGNTIYF
TRBV9	.	TRBJ2-5	TRBD2	TGTGCCAGCAGCCGAGACGCGGGAGGTCTTCAAGAGACCCAGTACTTC	CASSRDAGGLQETQYF
TRBV15	.	TRBJ2-1	TRBD1	TGTGCCACCAGCCTCCCGTTGGGACAGGGGCGGGGGAATGAGCAGTTCTTC	CATSLPLGQGRGNEQFF
TRBV18	.	TRBJ2-7	.	TGTGCCAGCTCACCACCAAACAGGGATATTCACGAGCAGTACTTC	CASSPPNRDIHEQYF